A selection of T cell receptor beta chains follows, all from one sample in a study of shared clonotypes between healthy human individuals. Assay used: immunoSEQ multiplex PCR; TCRdb lists only in-frame clones, some missing. The sample carries approximately 2.4 million clones, 90% to 96% recorded once. Sequenced: naive CD4+ T cells sorted from blood. Receptor source: a man aged 18 to 29 in good health. Both conserved end residues are part of each CDR3. Fields, in order: D gene, J gene, V gene, CDR3 length, clone size, CDR3 DNA, CDR3 protein. D genes are given only for firm matches. Clone sizes are given selectively: once, few, many, or a class where the clone is expanded.

d_call: .
j_call: TRBJ1-3
v_call: TRBV30
cdr3_length: 16
clone_size: .
cdr3_nt: TGTGCCTGGAGCCACTCGTTTGGGGGGTACGGAAACACCATATATTTT
cdr3_aa: CAWSHSFGGYGNTIYF

d_call: .
j_call: TRBJ1-3
v_call: TRBV4-3
cdr3_length: 13
clone_size: .
cdr3_nt: TGCGCCAGCAGCCTGAGTTGGGGGGGCACCATATATTTT
cdr3_aa: CASSLSWGGTIYF

d_call: TRBD1
j_call: TRBJ1-2
v_call: TRBV5-6
cdr3_length: 13
clone_size: .
cdr3_nt: TGTGCCAGCAGTATACGGACAGGCCGTGGCTACACCTTC
cdr3_aa: CASSIRTGRGYTF

d_call: TRBD1
j_call: TRBJ2-1
v_call: TRBV2
cdr3_length: 15
clone_size: once
cdr3_nt: TGTGCCAGCAGAAGGGACAGGGGATCCTACAATGAGCAGTTCTTC
cdr3_aa: CASRRDRGSYNEQFF

d_call: TRBD1
j_call: TRBJ1-5
v_call: TRBV5-1
cdr3_length: 15
clone_size: once
cdr3_nt: TGCGCCAGCAGCCAACAGGGGGATAGCAATCAGCCCCAGCATTTT
cdr3_aa: CASSQQGDSNQPQHF

d_call: .
j_call: TRBJ2-3
v_call: TRBV29-1
cdr3_length: 16
clone_size: .
cdr3_nt: TGCAGCGTCCTCCTCCCCTTGGGGAGCGGCACAGATACGCAGTATTTT
cdr3_aa: CSVLLPLGSGTDTQYF

d_call: TRBD2
j_call: TRBJ2-7
v_call: TRBV7-8
cdr3_length: 18
clone_size: .
cdr3_nt: TGTGCCAGCAGCTTAGCTTCTATTAGCGGGAGGGCCTCCTACGAGCAGTACTTC
cdr3_aa: CASSLASISGRASYEQYF

d_call: .
j_call: TRBJ1-4
v_call: TRBV5-6
cdr3_length: 13
clone_size: .
cdr3_nt: TGTGCCAGCAGCCGACGGGGTATGGAGAAACTGTTTTTT
cdr3_aa: CASSRRGMEKLFF

d_call: .
j_call: TRBJ1-4
v_call: TRBV7-9
cdr3_length: 16
clone_size: .
cdr3_nt: TGTGCCAGCAGCCCGACAGGACGGTCGATGGGTGAAAAACTGTTTTTT
cdr3_aa: CASSPTGRSMGEKLFF

d_call: TRBD1
j_call: TRBJ2-3
v_call: TRBV7-9
cdr3_length: 16
clone_size: .
cdr3_nt: TGTGCCAGCAGCCAAGGGGACAGGGGGCGGTCAGATACGCAGTATTTT
cdr3_aa: CASSQGDRGRSDTQYF

d_call: TRBD2
j_call: TRBJ2-2
v_call: TRBV2
cdr3_length: 15
clone_size: .
cdr3_nt: TGTGCCAGCAAGACTAGCGGGAGATACACCGGGGAGCTGTTTTTT
cdr3_aa: CASKTSGRYTGELFF

d_call: .
j_call: TRBJ2-7
v_call: TRBV28
cdr3_length: 14
clone_size: .
cdr3_nt: TGTGCCAGCAGTTTACGGGGGAATGCCTACGAGCAGTACTTC
cdr3_aa: CASSLRGNAYEQYF

d_call: .
j_call: TRBJ1-4
v_call: TRBV2
cdr3_length: 14
clone_size: .
cdr3_nt: TGTGCCAGCAGCCCCCAGGGAACTAATGAAAAACTGTTTTTT
cdr3_aa: CASSPQGTNEKLFF

d_call: TRBD1
j_call: TRBJ1-2
v_call: TRBV28
cdr3_length: 13
clone_size: .
cdr3_nt: TGTGCCAGCAGTCCCACAGGGGGCTATGGCTACACCTTC
cdr3_aa: CASSPTGGYGYTF

d_call: .
j_call: TRBJ2-2
v_call: TRBV19
cdr3_length: 13
clone_size: .
cdr3_nt: TGTGCCAGTACACAGACCAACACCGGGGAGCTGTTTTTT
cdr3_aa: CASTQTNTGELFF

d_call: TRBD1
j_call: TRBJ1-1
v_call: TRBV7-9
cdr3_length: 14
clone_size: .
cdr3_nt: TGTGCCAGCAGCTTAAGTACAGGGGCCACTGAAGCTTTCTTT
cdr3_aa: CASSLSTGATEAFF

d_call: TRBD2
j_call: TRBJ2-1
v_call: TRBV5-1
cdr3_length: 16
clone_size: .
cdr3_nt: TGCGCCAGCAGCTTGGGGGTTACTAGCGGGAGGGATGAGCAGTTCTTC
cdr3_aa: CASSLGVTSGRDEQFF

d_call: .
j_call: TRBJ1-1
v_call: TRBV28
cdr3_length: 16
clone_size: .
cdr3_nt: TGTGCCAGCAGTTTACGAGACAGAGAGATGAACACTGAAGCTTTCTTT
cdr3_aa: CASSLRDREMNTEAFF

d_call: TRBD2
j_call: TRBJ2-7
v_call: TRBV19
cdr3_length: 15
clone_size: .
cdr3_nt: TGTGCCAGTAGTAGATTTCTAGCGGGAGACTACGAGCAGTACTTC
cdr3_aa: CASSRFLAGDYEQYF

d_call: TRBD2
j_call: TRBJ2-1
v_call: TRBV5-1
cdr3_length: 16
clone_size: .
cdr3_nt: TGCGCCAGCAGCTTGGGACTAGCGGGTCGGGGCAATGAGCAGTTCTTC
cdr3_aa: CASSLGLAGRGNEQFF

d_call: TRBD1
j_call: TRBJ1-5
v_call: TRBV30
cdr3_length: 15
clone_size: few
cdr3_nt: TGTGCCTGGAGTATCGGCGACAGGGGCAATCAGCCCCAGCATTTT
cdr3_aa: CAWSIGDRGNQPQHF

d_call: .
j_call: TRBJ2-7
v_call: TRBV28
cdr3_length: 12
clone_size: .
cdr3_nt: TGTGCCGTCTGGGAGGCAGGGCGAGAGCAGTACTTC
cdr3_aa: CAVWEAGREQYF

d_call: TRBD1
j_call: TRBJ1-4
v_call: TRBV2
cdr3_length: 13
clone_size: .
cdr3_nt: TGTGCCAGCACGACAGGGGATAATGAAAAACTGTTTTTT
cdr3_aa: CASTTGDNEKLFF

d_call: .
j_call: TRBJ1-5
v_call: TRBV7-2
cdr3_length: 15
clone_size: .
cdr3_nt: TGTGCCAGCAGCTCCTACGGGGTGGGGGATCAGCCCCAGCATTTT
cdr3_aa: CASSSYGVGDQPQHF

d_call: .
j_call: TRBJ2-7
v_call: TRBV28
cdr3_length: 14
clone_size: .
cdr3_nt: TGTGCCAGCAGTTCGGGTAGCGAGCCCTACGAGCAGTACTTC
cdr3_aa: CASSSGSEPYEQYF

d_call: .
j_call: TRBJ2-7
v_call: TRBV2
cdr3_length: 16
clone_size: .
cdr3_nt: TGTGCCAGCAGTGAAATAACCGGCAAAAGCTCCTACGAGCAGTACTTC
cdr3_aa: CASSEITGKSSYEQYF

d_call: TRBD2
j_call: TRBJ2-5
v_call: TRBV6-5
cdr3_length: 14
clone_size: .
cdr3_nt: TGTGCCAGCAGATTGAGCGGGGGGCCAGAGACCCAGTACTTC
cdr3_aa: CASRLSGGPETQYF

d_call: .
j_call: TRBJ1-3
v_call: TRBV11-2
cdr3_length: 14
clone_size: .
cdr3_nt: TGTGCCAGCAGCTTGGGGACCTCCGGAAACACCATATATTTT
cdr3_aa: CASSLGTSGNTIYF

d_call: .
j_call: TRBJ2-7
v_call: TRBV5-1
cdr3_length: 15
clone_size: .
cdr3_nt: TGCGCCAGCAGCTTGAATCCGTCCGTGGGGTACGAGCAGTACTTC
cdr3_aa: CASSLNPSVGYEQYF

d_call: TRBD2
j_call: TRBJ2-3
v_call: TRBV4-3
cdr3_length: 15
clone_size: .
cdr3_nt: TGCGCCAGCAGCCAAGAAGCGGGAGTTATAGATACGCAGTATTTT
cdr3_aa: CASSQEAGVIDTQYF

d_call: .
j_call: TRBJ1-3
v_call: TRBV30
cdr3_length: 13
clone_size: .
cdr3_nt: TGTGCCTGGACCTCGGGAGGTAGAAACACCATATATTTT
cdr3_aa: CAWTSGGRNTIYF

d_call: .
j_call: TRBJ2-1
v_call: TRBV2
cdr3_length: 13
clone_size: once
cdr3_nt: TGTGCCAGCAGTGAAAACAGAAACAATGAGCAGTTCTTC
cdr3_aa: CASSENRNNEQFF

d_call: .
j_call: TRBJ2-7
v_call: TRBV7-2
cdr3_length: 13
clone_size: .
cdr3_nt: TGTGCCAGCAGCTCGACTTACTCCTACGAGCAGTACTTC
cdr3_aa: CASSSTYSYEQYF

d_call: .
j_call: TRBJ2-7
v_call: TRBV10-3
cdr3_length: 13
clone_size: .
cdr3_nt: TGTGCCATCAGTTTTGGGGAAACCTACGAGCAGTACTTC
cdr3_aa: CAISFGETYEQYF

d_call: .
j_call: TRBJ2-5
v_call: TRBV5-6
cdr3_length: 17
clone_size: .
cdr3_nt: TGTGCCAGCAGCCCCGGCCGGGGGCAGAGCCGGCAAGAGACCCAGTACTTC
cdr3_aa: CASSPGRGQSRQETQYF

d_call: TRBD1
j_call: TRBJ1-1
v_call: TRBV5-4
cdr3_length: 16
clone_size: .
cdr3_nt: TGTGCCAGCAGCCCGGGAGGGGGCAGCCGGAACACTGAAGCTTTCTTT
cdr3_aa: CASSPGGGSRNTEAFF

d_call: .
j_call: TRBJ2-5
v_call: TRBV19
cdr3_length: 13
clone_size: .
cdr3_nt: TGTGCCAGTAGTACGGACCGTTACGGGACCCAGTACTTC
cdr3_aa: CASSTDRYGTQYF